The 27 T cell receptor beta chains given below trace back to one sample, sequenced in a study of T cells in Graves' hyperthyroidism and ophthalmopathy. Amplification of TCR beta CDR3 regions used RNA as the template. During a first-round RT-PCR of the TCR CDR3, the HTBI primer set was used. TCRdb re-called the multiplex PCR reads with MiXCR, one entry per CDR3 protein. The sample lists over 700,000 distinct CDR3 sequences, about a third occurring once. Sequencing used blood. The receptor source for this set is a woman in her 40s with Graves' hyperthyroidism.

Only a few counts were recorded for this clonotype. The V call is TRBV9, the J call TRBJ2-5, with D hard to call. CDR3 size: 13 residues. The V end lost 0 bases, the J end lost 5 bases, and 8 bases lay between the germline ends. Germline assignment: CDR1 SGDLS and CDR2 YYNGEE. The CDR3 nucleotides are TGTGCCAGCAGCGTAGCTGTGGAGGAGACCCAGTACTTC. It is translated as CASSVAVEETQYF.

This clonotype was observed a handful of times. The CDR3 protein is CASRSDSNEQYF. CDR3 sequence (DNA): TGTGCCAGCAGATCAGACAGCAACGAGCAGTACTTC. The chain combines TRBV6-2 or TRBV6-3 with TRBJ2-7; D is possibly TRBD1 (5 bases). Between the trimmed V and J ends, which lost 6 bases and 5 bases, there was a span of 11 bases. The V gene's germline CDR1 is MNHEY and CDR2 SVGEGT. This CDR3 comprises 12 residues.

In its sample, this clonotype was seen many times. The CDR3 is CASSLPGLAISYEQYF. DNA of the CDR3: TGTGCCAGCAGCTTACCGGGACTAGCGATTTCCTACGAGCAGTACTTC. This chain joins TRBV7-2 and TRBJ2-7; 10 bases are shared with TRBD2. The junction had 5 bases not matched to a gene; V was cut back by 2 bases and J by 1 base. Per germline, CDR1 SGHTA and CDR2 FQGNSA. The CDR3 consists of 16 residues.

This clonotype occurred many times. The V call is TRBV6-2 or TRBV6-3, the J call TRBJ2-2; D ambiguous. The germline V gene has CDR1 MNHEY and CDR2 SVGEGT. The V gene lost 6 bases and the J gene lost 7 bases, with 6 bases spanning the gap. CDR3 length: 11 amino acids. The CDR3 region is CASSRYGELFF. CDR3 DNA: TGTGCCAGCAGCCGATACGGGGAGCTGTTTTTT.

This clonotype came up many times. The J gene is TRBJ2-7, the V gene TRBV30; 8 nucleotides align to TRBD2. This CDR3 has 14 residues. Losses at the gene ends were 3 bases for V and 4 bases for J; bases not matched to a gene: 8. Germline CDR1 reads GTSNPN; CDR2 reads SVGIG (reference sequence). The CDR3 DNA follows: TGTGCCTGGAGCGGCGGGGGGATCCTATACGAGCAGTACTTC. This sequence encodes CAWSGGGILYEQYF. Full variable domain (outside the CDR3, taken from reference TRBV30 and TRBJ2-7): SQTIHQWPATLVQPVGSPLSLECTVEGTSNPNLYWYRQAAGRGLQLLFYSVGIGQISSEVPQNLSASRPQDRQFILSSKKLLLSDSGFYLCAWSGGGILYEQYFGPGTRLTVT.

This clonotype was counted between two and nine times. The chain employs TRBV6-6 and TRBJ2-6; unclear D gene. CDR3 length: 16 amino acids. CDR1 is MNHNY, CDR2 SVGAGI, per germline (reference sequence). Trimming left V 6 bases short and J 1 base short, with 13 bases between. The CDR3, as DNA: TGTGCCAGCAGGCCTAGGATCCGATCTGGGGCCAACGTCCTGACTTTC. This gives the protein CASRPRIRSGANVLTF.

For this clonotype: A much larger clone lies a single base off, so this may be a read error. The V gene is TRBV19, the J gene TRBJ2-6; D is possibly TRBD1 (5 bases). Germline-derived CDR1 and CDR2 are LNHDA and SQIVND (reference sequence). The CDR3 is 16 amino acids. The CDR3 DNA reads TGTGCCAGTAATAAACAGACGAGCTCTGGGGCCAACGTCCTGCCTTTC. Protein product: CASNKQTSSGANVLPF.

This clonotype appeared many times. The chain recombines TRBV24-1 with TRBJ1-1; D unresolved. V lost 3 bases and J lost 4, with 8 bases in between. CDR3 length equals 13 residues. Germline V lookup: CDR1 KGHDR, CDR2 SFDVKD. The CDR3 nucleotides read TGTGCCACCAGTGATCCGGGTGGCACTGAAGCTTTCTTT. Translation gives CATSDPGGTEAFF.

In this sample, this clonotype turned up many times. The CDR3 reads CATGALAGDEQYF. The CDR3 DNA sequence: TGTGCCACCGGGGCCTTAGCGGGAGACGAGCAGTACTTC. This sequence joins TRBV10-3 and TRBJ2-7; 9 positions agree with TRBD2. CDR1 is ENHRY, CDR2 SYGVKD, per germline. Losses at the gene ends were 10 bases for V and 5 bases for J; bases not matched to a gene: 9. CDR3 length equals 13 residues.

There are a few counts of this clonotype. V gene TRBV12-3 or TRBV12-4 combines with J gene TRBJ2-2; the D is unclear. V lost 0 bases, J lost 1 base, and 9 bases lay in between. The CDR3 spans 16 residues. The CDR3 DNA follows: TGTGCCAGCAGTTTAGCGAGACTGTTGAACACCGGGGAGCTGTTTTTT. Translated, it gives CASSLARLLNTGELFF.

At least ten counts were recorded for this clonotype. The chain combines TRBV6-4 with TRBJ1-5, with TRBD1 matching over 7 bases. CDR1 MRHNA and CDR2 SNTAGT come from the germline V gene. The CDR3 covers 14 residues. J gave up 2 bases and V 6 bases, and 4 bases lay outside the gene matches. This CDR3 is CASRSQGRNQPQHF. CDR3 DNA: TGTGCCAGCAGGTCACAGGGGCGCAATCAGCCCCAGCATTTT.

This clonotype was seen at least ten times. The chain joins TRBV20-1 to TRBJ1-3, with D unresolved. The CDR3 sequence is 15 residues long. The germline V and J ends were trimmed by 1 base and 2 bases, with 12 bases remaining between them. Germline V gives CDR1 DFQATT, CDR2 SNEGSKA (reference sequence). The DNA of the CDR3 is TGCAGTGCTAGAGCCGATAGGGTGACTGGAAACACCATATATTTT. Translated: CSARADRVTGNTIYF.

This clonotype has at least ten counts. The rearrangement links TRBV20-1 to TRBJ1-4; no clear D gene. Germline assignment: CDR1 DFQATT and CDR2 SNEGSKA (reference sequence). Between the trimmed V and J ends, which lost 3 bases and 2 bases, there was a span of 10 bases. The length of the CDR3 is 14 residues. The CDR3 coding sequence is TGCAGTGCTAGGGTGCTGGCTACTAATGAAAAACTGTTTTTT. Residues: CSARVLATNEKLFF.

Ten or more counts support this clonotype. The chain is built from TRBV7-9 and TRBJ1-6; 8 nucleotides line up with TRBD1. The V segment lost 8 bases and the J segment 14 bases; nucleotides outside the gene matches: 17. From germline, CDR1 is SEHNR and CDR2 FQNEAQ (reference sequence). The CDR3 sequence is 15 residues long. The DNA for the CDR3 is TGTGCCAGCGGCGCAGGGGGCTCGTTCGGGGGATCCCTCCACTTT. This codes for CASGAGGSFGGSLHF.

This clonotype appeared many times. The chain couples TRBV10-3 to TRBJ2-7; no definite D call. The CDR3 contains 13 residues. Per the germline V gene, CDR1 is ENHRY and CDR2 is SYGVKD. Trimming stripped 7 bases from V and 0 bases from J, with 10 bases between. The DNA for the CDR3 is TGTGCCATCAAAGGTATCCCCTCCTACGAGCAGTACTTC. It translates to CAIKGIPSYEQYF.

This clonotype was counted ten times or more. V usage is TRBV9 and J usage is TRBJ1-1, with D hard to call. The CDR3 consists of 13 residues. V was trimmed by 5 bases and J by 5 bases, leaving 13 bases between them. Germline assignment: CDR1 SGDLS and CDR2 YYNGEE. The CDR3 sequence: CASSFQDWTEAFF. CDR3 DNA sequence: TGTGCCAGCAGTTTCCAGGATTGGACTGAAGCTTTCTTT.

The V call is TRBV5-6, the J call TRBJ2-2; D perhaps matches TRBD1 (5 bases). Trimming removed 7 bases from V and 2 bases from J, with 12 bases in between. Germline CDR1 is SGHDT and CDR2 is YYEEEE. There are 14 residues in the CDR3. Written as DNA, the CDR3 is TGTGCCAGCGCTTACCAGGGTAACACCGGGGAGCTGTTTTTT. Translated: CASAYQGNTGELFF.

This clonotype was seen a few times. The chain recombines TRBV7-9 with TRBJ2-2; TRBD1 matches 7 bases. V lost 5 bases, J lost 7 bases, and 16 bases stayed unmatched. CDR3 length equals 17 residues. Germline values: CDR1 SEHNR, CDR2 FQNEAQ (reference sequence). In DNA form, the CDR3 reads TGTGCCAGCAGCCTCCACTCGACAGGGTTAAAGGGCGGGGAGCTGTTTTTT. Amino acids: CASSLHSTGLKGGELFF.

The chain carries TRBV25-1 and TRBJ1-1; D gene ambiguous. This CDR3 is 16 amino acids long. Germline V gene sequence: CDR1 MGHDK, CDR2 SYGVNS. Trimming took 5 bases from V and 1 from J, leaving 17 bases between them. CDR3 amino acids: CASSIWTAQRNTEAFF. CDR3 in DNA: TGTGCCAGCAGTATTTGGACTGCTCAAAGGAACACTGAAGCTTTCTTT.

V gene TRBV19 combines with J gene TRBJ2-7; weak D call: TRBD1 (6 bases). Germline CDR1 reads LNHDA; CDR2 reads SQIVND (reference sequence). The CDR3 has 16 amino acids. V was shortened by 5 bases and J by 5 bases, with 22 bases between the two germline ends. Here the CDR3 reads CASSDSDGTLGNEQYF. The CDR3 DNA is TGTGCCAGTAGTGACTCCGACGGGACACTGGGGAACGAGCAGTACTTC. Complete variable domain (other parts from reference TRBV19 and TRBJ2-7): DGGITQSPKYLFRKEGQNVTLSCEQNLNHDAMYWYRQDPGQGLRLIYYSQIVNDFQKGDIAEGYSVSREKKESFPLTVTSAQKNPTAFYLCASSDSDGTLGNEQYFGPGTRLTVT.

Of note for this clonotype: Its ends do not fully match the called genes, so a read error is possible. J is TRBJ1-1 and V is TRBV7-9; 10 bases are shared with TRBD1. Germline V lookup: CDR1 SEHNR, CDR2 FQNEAQ (reference sequence). The CDR3 sequence is 14 residues long. The CDR3 sequence is CAGSQYGQGAEAFF. In DNA, the CDR3 is TGTGCCGGCAGCCAGTACGGACAGGGGGCTGAAGCTTTCTTT.

V and J are TRBV11-1 and TRBJ2-3; 8 nucleotides line up with TRBD2. Per germline, CDR1 SGHAT and CDR2 FQDESV (reference sequence). The CDR3 spans 13 residues. V trimming: 8 bases; J trimming: 3 bases; junction bases outside the gene matches: 4. DNA of the CDR3: TGTGCCAGCGGCGGCGGGGGGACAGATACGCAGTATTTT. Translation: CASGGGGTDTQYF.

The J gene is TRBJ2-1, the V gene TRBV7-9; TRBD2 agrees at 7 bases. Germline V gives CDR1 SEHNR, CDR2 FQNEAQ (reference sequence). V lost 4 bases to trimming and J lost 1 base; unmatched junction nucleotides: 4. The CDR3 covers 15 residues. CDR3 in amino acids: CASSSGGGSYNEQFF. For the CDR3, the DNA is TGTGCCAGCAGCTCTGGGGGGGGATCCTACAATGAGCAGTTCTTC.

The rearrangement links TRBV29-1 to TRBJ2-7; tentatively, D is TRBD1 (6 bases). Germline CDR1 and CDR2: SQVTM and ANQGSEA. The CDR3 consists of 14 residues. Trimming shortened V by 7 bases and J by 4 bases, and 20 bases separated the two germline ends. The CDR3 nucleotides read TGCAGCGGTAGACGGGACGGGACAAAATACGAGCAGTACTTC. Translated: CSGRRDGTKYEQYF.

In this sample, this clonotype turned up many times. This chain joins TRBV19 and TRBJ1-2; 8 bases map to TRBD1. The germline V gene encodes CDR1 LNHDA and CDR2 SQIVND (reference sequence). The CDR3 loop spans 16 amino acids. J gave up 3 bases and V 7 bases, and 13 bases lay outside the gene matches. This chain's CDR3 is CASNPSRDRRDYGYTF. Here the CDR3 DNA reads TGTGCCAGTAACCCCAGCCGGGACAGGCGAGACTATGGCTACACCTTC.

The chain is built from TRBV2 and TRBJ2-7, with TRBD2 identical over 8 bases. The germline CDR1 and CDR2 sequences are SNHLY and FYNNEI. V shed 3 bases and J 7 bases; nucleotides not matched to a gene: 14. This CDR3 is 16 amino acids long. CDR3: CASSDEGLGGGNEQYF. DNA of the CDR3: TGTGCCAGCAGTGACGAGGGACTAGGGGGGGGGAATGAGCAGTACTTC. The complete variable domain, with remaining parts taken from reference TRBV2 and TRBJ2-7, reads EPEVTQTPSHQVTQMGQEVILRCVPISNHLYFYWYRQILGQKVEFLVSFYNNEISEKSEIFDDQFSVERPDGSNFTLKIRSTKLEDSAMYFCASSDEGLGGGNEQYFGPGTRLTVT.

This clonotype was picked up a small number of times. This chain uses TRBV12-3 or TRBV12-4 with TRBJ1-2, with D possibly being TRBD1 (5 bases). V shed 5 bases and J shed 5 bases, with 9 bases lying between them. The CDR3 has 12 amino acids. The DNA for the CDR3 is TGTGCCAGCAGTCCCAAGGGGTATGGCTACACCTTC. Amino acids: CASSPKGYGYTF.